This record covers a single T cell receptor (beta chain). Its antigen specificity is not known. Compared with germline, one end of the junction differs, possibly owing to a read error. Libraries were prepared through 5' RACE. Sequencing instrument: Illumina HiSeq 2500. A second PCR of 7 to 11 cycles was performed with a sample-barcoded 5' primer and a J-beta primer mix. A template-switch 5' adaptor carrying 12 random nucleotides introduced a unique molecular identifier onto each TCR beta cDNA molecule. Each sample yielded at least 2.5 million CDR3-containing paired-end reads. First-strand cDNA synthesis was performed from all RNA using the Mint cDNA synthesis kit, with priming by a TRBC-specific oligonucleotide. Following uracil-DNA glycosylase treatment, all cDNA underwent a first 18-cycle PCR with the universal primers M1SS and BC2_uni_R. In the authors' own workflow: For normalization, 1 million high-quality reads were randomly selected from each sample, with every read carrying a distinct molecular identifier. Reads with shared molecular identifiers were discarded instead of being binned into consensus sequences. CDR3 identification, clonotype clustering and error correction used MiTCR with a Q25 quality threshold and the strictest error-elimination algorithm. A nonparametric unseen species model using Euler transformation provided a lower-bound estimate of total TCR beta diversity. TCRdb reran the public reads through fastp at Q25 and MiXCR, keeping productive beta chains. All rows with the same CDR3 protein become a single entry with the most common DNA and genes. TCRdb, not the original authors, processed these V and J calls. Recorded for this sample are approximately 1.5 million distinct CDR3 sequences; roughly 30% of them occurred a single time. The ten most abundant clones make up approximately 11% of the sample.

This record belongs to a study of blood T cells in healthy people across ages (dated by TCRdb to about 2015). Background for the entire study: In model experiments, template switching captured roughly one uniquely barcoded TCR beta cDNA molecule for every two T cells. To track age-related changes in TCR beta repertoire diversity, the study relied on deep sequencing normalized with unique cDNA molecular identifiers. The donors were divided into four age groups: young (average roughly 15 years), middle-aged (about 41), aged (approximately 64) and long-lived (about 84). Using the same blood draw, the study looked at two additional independent replicas of 1 million unique cDNA reads for two donors, one aged 18 to 30 and the other aged 80 or older. To avoid experimental bias, donors of different ages were spread randomly across the sequencing lanes. Results the study describes overall, beyond this receptor: A strong correlation was found between observed TCR beta diversity and the percentage of naive T cells measured by flow cytometry. Compared with the aged group, the long-lived group had more naive CD4+ T cells, fewer expanded clones and increased TCR diversity, a pattern suggesting age selection. As age increased, observed TCR beta diversity per million T cells dropped in a roughly linear way, and a significant reduction was already evident by age 40. Donor CMV infection status was unknown, potentially confounding age-related changes in expanded clonotypes. Estimates of total diversity based on one million sequenced T cells were regarded as lower bounds and as underestimates. Bulk unsorted PBMC profiling prevented conclusive comparison of naive and antigen-experienced compartments.

Donors were 35 to 40 systemically healthy Caucasian individuals from Russia aged roughly 6 to 100 years. Each donor gave ten milliliters of peripheral blood, drawn into EDTA-treated Vacutainer tubes. Ficoll-Paque density-gradient centrifugation was used to isolate PBMCs, with at least 7 million per sample. Total RNA, at least 5 micrograms per sample, was extracted from PBMCs with Trizol reagent. The percentages of naive CD45RAhigh/CD27high T cells were determined by flow cytometry on a PBMC aliquot from every donor. The sequenced sample consisted of blood. This receptor was obtained from a woman aged 25 to 39 in good health.

The CDR3 is CAGSLDSGTSAQYF. The DNA sequence is TGCGCCGGCAGCTTGGATTCGGGTACTAGTGCGCAGTATTTT. The chain is made from TRBV5-1 and TRBJ2-3, with TRBD2 perhaps the D gene, on 5 matching bases. Counted from cysteine to phenylalanine, this CDR3 has 14 amino acids. Of all the DNA, just the CDR3 is kept, 42 bases in frame from base 1. Sequences SGHRS (CDR1) and YFSETQ (CDR2) are obtained from the germline V gene.